The T cell receptor beta chain under discussion was sequenced for a study of blood T cells in healthy people across ages. Background on the study: Template switching picked up about one barcoded beta molecule for each two T cells.

Between the trimmed V and J ends, which lost 7 bases and 1 base, there was a span of 14 bases. Germline-derived CDR1 and CDR2 are MRHNA and SNTAGT. The CDR3 contains 14 residues. Through a sample-barcoded 5' primer and a J-beta primer mix, a second PCR was run for roughly 7 to 11 cycles. Tags on each cDNA molecule came from a template-switch adaptor with 12 random nucleotides. MiXCR, run by TCRdb on the 5' RACE reads, gives a single entry per CDR3 protein. The repertoire holds hundreds of thousands of distinct CDR3 sequences, with less than 30% as singletons. Ranging in age from about 6 to 90, the donors were healthy Caucasian individuals from Russia. As concerns this clonotype: Its antigen is not known.

Broader study findings: It was found that TCR beta diversity correlated strongly with the percentage of naive T cells.

Material for sequencing was blood. This receptor was taken from a woman aged 70-85 years in good health. The V call is TRBV6-4, the J call TRBJ2-7, with D uncertain. CDR3 in DNA: TGTGCCAGCATCCCCCGGCCGAATTCCTACGAGCAGTACTTC. Encoded protein: CASIPRPNSYEQYF.